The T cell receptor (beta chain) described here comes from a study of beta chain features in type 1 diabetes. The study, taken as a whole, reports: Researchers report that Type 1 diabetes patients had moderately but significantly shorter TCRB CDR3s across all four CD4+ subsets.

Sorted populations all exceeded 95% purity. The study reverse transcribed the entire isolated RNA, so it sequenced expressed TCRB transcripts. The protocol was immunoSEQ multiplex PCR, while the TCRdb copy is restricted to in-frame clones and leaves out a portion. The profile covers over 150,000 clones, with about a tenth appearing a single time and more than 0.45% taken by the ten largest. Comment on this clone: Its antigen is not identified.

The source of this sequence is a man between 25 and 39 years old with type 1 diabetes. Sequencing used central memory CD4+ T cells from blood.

For the CDR3, the DNA is TGTGCCAGCAGCTTAGGGTGGCAGAACTACGAGCAGTACTTC. Its protein product is CASSLGWQNYEQYF. The gene calls are TRBV11-2 and TRBJ2-7; D uncertain. The length of the CDR3 is 14 residues. Per the germline V gene, CDR1 is SGHAT and CDR2 is FQNNGV. With 1 base removed from V and 3 bases from J, the gap between germline ends came to 10 bases. The variable domain in full, completed from reference TRBV11-2 and TRBJ2-7, reads EAGVAQSPRYKIIEKRQSVAFWCNPISGHATLYWYQQILGQGPKLLIQFQNNGVVDDSQLPKDRFSAERLKGVDSTLKIQPAKLEDSAVYLCASSLGWQNYEQYFGPGTRLTVT.